This entry is about one T cell receptor beta chain. The data belong to a study of T cell changes during pregnancy in multiple sclerosis. TCRdb's table, derived via immunoSEQ multiplex PCR, lists solely in-frame clones and lacks some. The table lists under 6,500 clones, 81% of them singletons. This CDR3 has 16 residues. Looked up from germline, CDR1 is MNHEY and CDR2 is SMNVEV (reference sequence). V shed 2 bases, J shed 7 bases, and the junction held 11 bases outside the gene matches. The material was CD8+ T cells from peripheral blood mononuclear cells, obtained in the second trimester of pregnancy. This chain connects TRBV27 to TRBJ2-1; 7 nucleotides align to TRBD2. The receptor was isolated from a female donor in good health, enrolled as a control in a pregnancy study. The DNA for the CDR3 is TGTGCCAGCAGTTTAACGCGCCCTAGCGGCAAAAATGAGCAGTTCTTC. Its translation: CASSLTRPSGKNEQFF.